This T cell receptor (beta chain) was profiled in a study of T cell responses to AZD1222 COVID-19 vaccine. Turning to the study itself: Some second doses came at about 4 weeks and others at about 12 weeks; these were pooled. Study findings and constraints: Of spike-specific TCRs, nearly half reportedly target regions left unmutated in variants. It should be noted that donors were predominantly white British and more often female, and clonal diversity was possibly underestimated. Of the AZD1222 recipients, only five to seven were seropositive at baseline.

Libraries were prepared by immunoSEQ multiplex PCR; TCRdb keeps only in-frame clonotypes and omits some of them. The data contain around 130,000 clones, 70% to 90% of them singletons. A note on this clone: The target antigen is unknown.

Germline CDR1 and CDR2: SGHRS and YFSETQ. CDR3 length equals 16 residues. Between the trimmed V and J ends, which lost 4 bases and 2 bases, there was a span of 16 bases. The sequences come from peripheral blood, collected on day 0 of AZD1222 vaccination. This TCR was sampled from an adult in good health. This chain joins TRBV5-1 and TRBJ2-1; D is unresolved. The DNA of the CDR3 is TGCGCCAGCAGCCCTGGCCGGCCCCCGCCCTACAATGAGCAGTTCTTC. The encoded protein is CASSPGRPPPYNEQFF.